This TCR beta chain was captured by sequencing in a study of blood T cell repertoires in COVID-19. Original processing notes: Nucleated cell number was recorded as an estimate derived from reference gene primer amplification. TCRdb's copy holds only in-frame clones and misses some; the assay was immunoSEQ multiplex PCR. V and J calls and clone size come straight from that table; D and trimming were deduced from the DNA. This sample carries about 490,000 clones, approximately 85% of them seen once, and the ten largest clones take roughly 3.1%. CDR1 SGHKS and CDR2 YYEKEE come from the germline V gene (reference sequence). The CDR3 is made up of 14 amino acids. Trimming removed 3 bases at V and 2 bases at J, with 12 bases between.

The clonotype comes from a human donor in a cohort sampled during active COVID-19. J is TRBJ2-7 and V is TRBV5-5, with D possibly being TRBD1 (5 bases). Sequencing was done on a sample of peripheral blood. In DNA, the CDR3 is TGTGCCAGCAGCTACGACCTGGGGCCCTACGAGCAGTACTTC. Amino acid sequence: CASSYDLGPYEQYF.